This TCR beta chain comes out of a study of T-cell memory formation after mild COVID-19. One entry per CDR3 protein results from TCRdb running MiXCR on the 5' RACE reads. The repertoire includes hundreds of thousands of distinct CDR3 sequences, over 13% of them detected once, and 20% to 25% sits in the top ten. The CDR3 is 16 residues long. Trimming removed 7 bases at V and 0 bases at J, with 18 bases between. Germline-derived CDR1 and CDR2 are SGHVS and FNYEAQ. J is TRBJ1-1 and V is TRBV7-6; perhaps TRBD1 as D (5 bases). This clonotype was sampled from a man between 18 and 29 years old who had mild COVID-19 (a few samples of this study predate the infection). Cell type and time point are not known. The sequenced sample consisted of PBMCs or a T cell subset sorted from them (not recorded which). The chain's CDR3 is CASNKGQAALNTEAFF. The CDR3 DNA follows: TGTGCCAGCAATAAGGGGCAGGCGGCGCTGAACACTGAAGCTTTCTTT.